This T cell receptor (beta chain) was recovered during a study of cytomegalovirus exposure and HLA in healthy donors. With respect to this clone: Its antigen is currently unknown. A read error may produce the germline difference seen at one junction end.

The donors formed part of the approximately 120-subject validation cohort, distinct from the roughly 730-subject first cohort. Regarding the study as a whole: There were three CMV-associated chains whose specificity for CMV antigens was confirmed in vitro. Reportedly, cytomegalovirus status was diagnosed with high sensitivity and specificity. First-cohort TCR clusters were later found to tend to co-occur in the 90 to 150 validation repertoires.

TCRdb keeps only in-frame clones here, not all; method: immunoSEQ multiplex PCR. The data show around 60,000 clones, with roughly 90% seen just once and about 3% held by the top ten. The germline gives CDR1 SGHTA, CDR2 FQGNSA. CDR3 length: 13 residues. The sample taken for sequencing was PBMCs. This clonotype originated in a man aged 18 to 29 in good health and CMV-seronegative. The chain uses TRBV7-2 and TRBJ2-1; D may be TRBD2 (5 bases). For the CDR3, the DNA is TGTGCCAGCAGCCTAGCCGTTTACAATGAGCAGTTCTTC. Its protein is CASSLAVYNEQFF.